This section outlines one TCR beta chain sequence together with its context. What it binds is unknown. The source of the sample is a study of T cells after yellow fever vaccination. Study-wide findings and caveats: By day 5 rather than day 15, the secondary response had peaked, though it was weaker.

TCRdb processed the 5' RACE reads anew with MiXCR; each CDR3 protein has one entry. The table shows 150,000 to 200,000 distinct CDR3 sequences, with approximately 10% occurring only once. The CDR3 is 15 amino acids. Trimming stripped 5 bases from V and 0 bases from J, with 14 bases between. The germline V gene encodes CDR1 PRHDT and CDR2 FYEKMQ (reference sequence). This clonotype was sampled from a man younger than 30 who received the YFV17D yellow fever vaccine. The genes are TRBV13 and TRBJ2-7; tentatively, D is TRBD2 (5 bases). Specimen: CD8+ T cells sorted from PBMCs, collected 15 days after the yellow fever booster vaccination. The CDR3: CASSLTGVGSYEQYF. The CDR3 bases are TGTGCCAGCAGCCTCACCGGGGTTGGCTCCTACGAGCAGTACTTC.